These 10 T cell receptor beta chains came from one sample sequenced in a study of vaccination and CD4 T cells after COVID-19. The study sequenced cultured CD4+ T cell DNA using the Oncomine TCR Beta short-read assay. TCRdb passed the PCR reads through MiXCR, listing each CDR3 protein once. This sample has approximately 8,800 distinct CDR3 sequences, with about 36% found just once. Treatment noted: roughly 10-day PBMC culture with coronavirus spike peptide pools or control peptides (ViraFEST assay). Ahead of the COVID-19 pandemic (2011-2018), the CD4+ T cells of the unexposed donor were collected. Their target antigens are unknown. Sequences were obtained from CD4+ T cells from blood, cultured in vitro. The origin of the receptors is a human donor in good health.

In its sample, this clonotype was seen a few times. The chain combines TRBV6-1 with TRBJ2-7, with TRBD2 matching over 10 bases. The V gene end was trimmed by 3 bases and the J gene end by 4 bases; junction bases not matched to a gene: 6. The CDR3 has 15 residues. Germline V gene data show CDR1 as MNHNS and CDR2 as SASEGT. The CDR3 is CASSEASGGTYEQYF. The CDR3 region has the DNA TGTGCCAGCAGTGAGGCTAGCGGGGGTACTTACGAGCAGTACTTC.

The chain has TRBV4-1 and TRBJ1-1, with D maybe TRBD1 (6 bases). The CDR3 has 14 residues. Germline V CDR1 and CDR2: MGHRA, YSYEKL. V was trimmed by 4 bases and J by 0 bases, leaving 9 bases between them. This CDR3 is CASSPQGLNTEAFF. Here the CDR3 DNA reads TGCGCCAGCAGCCCACAGGGCTTGAACACTGAAGCTTTCTTT.

This clonotype was seen only a few times. This sequence joins TRBV6-1 and TRBJ1-1; D might be TRBD1 (5 bases). This CDR3 contains 12 residues. The V gene's germline CDR1 is MNHNS and CDR2 SASEGT. V lost 10 bases and J 3 bases, leaving 12 bases between the germline ends. CDR3 DNA sequence: TGTGCCATGGGGGGGAGGGACACTGAAGCTTTCTTT. Residues: CAMGGRDTEAFF.

The chain links TRBV6-2 or TRBV6-3 to TRBJ1-5; 7 bases match TRBD1. This CDR3 has 15 amino acids. Per germline, CDR1 MNHEY and CDR2 SVGEGT. With V trimmed by 2 bases and J by 7 bases, 8 bases remained unmatched. The CDR3, as DNA: TGTGCCAGCAGTTACGGGACAGCGAATAGCCAGCCCCAGCATTTT. Residues: CASSYGTANSQPQHF.

Only a few counts were recorded for this clonotype. The V gene is TRBV19, the J gene TRBJ1-2, with TRBD1 as a possible D gene (5 bases). With 7 bases removed from V and 4 bases from J, the gap between germline ends came to 13 bases. The V gene's germline CDR1 is LNHDA and CDR2 SQIVND (reference sequence). The CDR3 has 13 residues. The CDR3 region has the DNA TGTGCCAGTACCGTGGGGGGTCTCTATGGCTACACCTTC. Its translation: CASTVGGLYGYTF. Combining the CDR3 with reference TRBV19 and TRBJ1-2 gives the whole variable domain DGGITQSPKYLFRKEGQNVTLSCEQNLNHDAMYWYRQDPGQGLRLIYYSQIVNDFQKGDIAEGYSVSREKKESFPLTVTSAQKNPTAFYLCASTVGGLYGYTFGSGTRLTVV.

Only a few counts were recorded for this clonotype. The V and J genes are TRBV24-1 and TRBJ2-1; D may match TRBD1 or TRBD2 (6 bases each). V was shortened by 9 bases and J by 3 bases, with 11 bases between the two germline ends. Germline CDR1 and CDR2: KGHDR and SFDVKD. The length of the CDR3 is 13 residues. CDR3 sequence reads: CATGGRFYNEQFF. CDR3 bases: TGTGCCACCGGGGGGCGCTTCTACAATGAGCAGTTCTTC.

This chain connects TRBV19 to TRBJ1-1; a possible D gene is TRBD1 (6 bases). The CDR3 is 12 residues long. Germline lookup yields CDR1 LNHDA and CDR2 SQIVND (reference sequence). Trimming removed 5 bases at V and 12 bases at J, with 16 bases between. The CDR3 spells CASSPPIGGPFF. In DNA, the CDR3 is TGTGCCAGTAGTCCCCCTATCGGGGGGCCTTTCTTT. The variable domain in full, completed from reference TRBV19 and TRBJ1-1, reads DGGITQSPKYLFRKEGQNVTLSCEQNLNHDAMYWYRQDPGQGLRLIYYSQIVNDFQKGDIAEGYSVSREKKESFPLTVTSAQKNPTAFYLCASSPPIGGPFFGQGTRLTVV.

By its share, this clonotype is medium-sized (0.01 to 0.1%). The rearrangement joins TRBV20-1 to TRBJ1-5; possibly TRBD1 for D (5 bases). In germline, CDR1 is DFQATT, CDR2 SNEGSKA (reference sequence). The CDR3 contains 13 residues. Trimming stripped 3 bases from V and 5 bases from J, with 11 bases between. CDR3 nucleotide sequence: TGCAGTGCTAGTCTACAGGTTGATCAGCCCCAGCATTTT. The encoded protein is CSASLQVDQPQHF.

This clonotype was counted only a few times. In nucleotides, the CDR3 is TGTGCCACCTCCCGGTACGGGACAGATACGCAGTATTTT. Translation: CATSRYGTDTQYF. The J gene is TRBJ2-3, the V gene TRBV24-1; no clear D gene. The CDR3 has 13 residues. With 9 bases removed from V and 3 bases from J, the gap between germline ends came to 12 bases. Germline V CDR1 and CDR2: KGHDR, SFDVKD.

The chain couples TRBV30 to TRBJ1-3; no clear D. Trimming removed 2 bases from V and 3 bases from J, with 5 bases in between. CDR3 length equals 12 residues. Germline V gives CDR1 GTSNPN, CDR2 SVGIG (reference sequence). The CDR3 DNA is TGTGCCTGGAGTTATTATGGAAACACCATATATTTT. Translating it yields CAWSYYGNTIYF.